This record concerns one T cell receptor beta chain sequence. These data originate in a study of blood T cell repertoires in COVID-19. Looking at the study overall: The United States, Italy and Spain were the sources of the acute and convalescent COVID-19 samples. Sample material is recorded as cDNA or gDNA derived from T cells, B-cell-depleted T cells, or PBMCs.

Per the original data handling: Counts of nucleated cells, estimated from reference gene primer amplification, were obtained. TCRdb's table, derived via immunoSEQ multiplex PCR, lists solely in-frame clones and lacks some. D and trimming come from the DNA, and the V and J calls and clone size come from that table. The table has 190,000 or so clones, about 87% seen once. The origin of this receptor is a man in his forties with active or convalescent COVID-19. The sequencing input was peripheral blood.

CDR3 sequence (DNA): TGTGCCATCAGAGAGACAGGGCCCCGGACGAATGAGCAGTTCTTC. The encoded protein is CAIRETGPRTNEQFF. The rearrangement links TRBV10-3 to TRBJ2-1; 7 nucleotides align to TRBD1. The CDR3 covers 15 residues. Germline-derived CDR1 and CDR2 are ENHRY and SYGVKD. After removal of 6 bases from V and 7 bases from J, the junction contained 12 bases not matched to a gene.